The clone carrying this TCR beta chain was picked up a small number of times. The data originate from a study of blood T cell repertoires in COVID-19. Whole-study context: Sites across the United States, Italy and Spain contributed samples from acute and convalescent COVID-19. The cDNA or gDNA used as material had been derived from T cells, B-cell-depleted T cells, or PBMCs.

Original handling: Researchers report that nucleated cell counts were estimated from reference gene primer amplification. Sequenced by immunoSEQ multiplex PCR; TCRdb stores in-frame clones only, minus some. D and trimming come from the DNA, and the V and J calls and clone size come from that table. Altogether tens of thousands of clones are present, roughly 88% being singletons, with the ten largest covering 25% to 35%. Per the germline V gene, CDR1 is MNHEY and CDR2 is SVGAGI. The V and J ends lost 5 bases and 4 bases, in that order; junction bases with no gene match: 10. The CDR3 runs to 15 residues.

The chain combines TRBV6-5 with TRBJ1-2; 7 nucleotides agree with TRBD1. Source material: peripheral blood. The receptor was derived from a woman of 80 years or more with acute or convalescent COVID-19. In nucleotides, the CDR3 is TGTGCCAGCAGTCCCCTTCCGGGACAGCCCTATGGCTACACCTTC. Translation: CASSPLPGQPYGYTF.